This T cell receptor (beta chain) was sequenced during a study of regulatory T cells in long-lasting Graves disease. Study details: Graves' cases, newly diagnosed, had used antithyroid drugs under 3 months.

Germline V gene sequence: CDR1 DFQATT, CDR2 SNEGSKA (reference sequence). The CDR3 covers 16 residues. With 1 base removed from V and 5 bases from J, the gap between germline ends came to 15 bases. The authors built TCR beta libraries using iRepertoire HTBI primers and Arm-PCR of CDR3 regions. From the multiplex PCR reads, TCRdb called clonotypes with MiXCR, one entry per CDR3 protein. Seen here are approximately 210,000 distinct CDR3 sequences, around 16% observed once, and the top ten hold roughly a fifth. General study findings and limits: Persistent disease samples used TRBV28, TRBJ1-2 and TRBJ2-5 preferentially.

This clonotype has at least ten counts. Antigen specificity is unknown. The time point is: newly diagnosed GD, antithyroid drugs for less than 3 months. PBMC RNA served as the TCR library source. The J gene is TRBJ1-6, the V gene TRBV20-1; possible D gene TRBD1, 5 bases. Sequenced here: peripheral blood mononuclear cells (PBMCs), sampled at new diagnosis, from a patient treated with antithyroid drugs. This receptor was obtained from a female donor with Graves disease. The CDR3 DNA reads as TGCAGTGCTAGAGCCGCCGAATCAGGGAATAATTCACCCCTCCACTTT. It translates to CSARAAESGNNSPLHF.